This TCR beta chain comes out of a study of shared clonotypes between healthy human individuals. Sequenced by immunoSEQ multiplex PCR; TCRdb stores in-frame clones only, minus some. The sample yields 1.4 million to 1.5 million clones, over 95% seen once. Sample: naive CD4+ T cells sorted from blood. Described subset: CD45RA+ positively selected. This clonotype was sampled from a man aged 30-40 years in good health.

The CDR3 loop reads CAARGTNQPQHF. The DNA of the CDR3 is TGTGCCGCTAGGGGGACTAATCAGCCCCAGCATTTT. This chain uses TRBV10-3 with TRBJ1-5, with TRBD1 as a possible D gene (6 bases). The V end was cut by 11 bases, the J end by 4 bases, with 12 bases between. The CDR3 loop spans 12 amino acids. The germline V gene encodes CDR1 ENHRY and CDR2 SYGVKD.